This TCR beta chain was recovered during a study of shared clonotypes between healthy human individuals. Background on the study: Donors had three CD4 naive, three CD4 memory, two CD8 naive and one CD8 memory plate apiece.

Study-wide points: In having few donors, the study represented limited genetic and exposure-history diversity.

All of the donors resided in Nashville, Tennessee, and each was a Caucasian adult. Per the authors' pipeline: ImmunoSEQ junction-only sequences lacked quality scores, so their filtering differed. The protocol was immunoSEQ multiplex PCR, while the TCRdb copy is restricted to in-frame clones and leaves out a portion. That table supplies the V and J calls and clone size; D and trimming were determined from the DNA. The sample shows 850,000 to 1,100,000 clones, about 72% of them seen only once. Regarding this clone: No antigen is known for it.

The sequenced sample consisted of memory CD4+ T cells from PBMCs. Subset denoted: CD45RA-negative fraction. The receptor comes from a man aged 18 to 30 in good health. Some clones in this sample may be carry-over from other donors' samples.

CDR3 nucleotides: TGTGCCAGCAGGAGAGAGCGGGAGGCCTACAATGAGCAGTTCTTC. This encodes CASRREREAYNEQFF. The chain has TRBV28 and TRBJ2-1; 9 bases map to TRBD2. The CDR3 is 15 residues long. The germline gives CDR1 MDHEN, CDR2 SYDVKM. With 6 bases clipped from V and 2 bases from J, the junction kept 5 bases outside the gene matches.